This entry lists 29 T cell receptor beta chains sequenced from one sample in a study of control samples from healthy donors and cancer patients. Clones were sequenced by immunoSEQ multiplex PCR, and TCRdb holds only the in-frame ones, with some missing. This sample has 80,000 or so clones, with almost 95% found just once. The sequenced material came from blood. The receptors here all came from a woman in her sixties or seventies in good health.

The chain has TRBV6-2 or TRBV6-3 and TRBJ1-2; perhaps TRBD1 as D (6 bases). The CDR3 covers 14 residues. The germline V gene has CDR1 MNHEY and CDR2 SVGEGT. V lost 1 base and J lost 1, with 7 bases in between. The CDR3: CASSYLDSNYGYTF. The DNA for the CDR3 is TGTGCCAGCAGTTACTTGGACAGTAACTATGGCTACACCTTC.

The genes are TRBV16 and TRBJ2-1, with a possible D match to TRBD2 (5 bases). CDR1 KGHSY and CDR2 FQNENV come from the germline V gene. This CDR3 region has 13 residues. Deletions cut 1 base from V and 5 bases from J, with 6 bases between. The CDR3 here is CASSQLAHNEQFF. The CDR3 DNA reads TGTGCCAGCAGCCAATTAGCGCACAATGAGCAGTTCTTC. The full variable domain, with the rest looked up from reference TRBV16 and TRBJ2-1, is GEEVAQTPKHLVRGEGQKAKLYCAPIKGHSYVFWYQQVLKNEFKFLISFQNENVFDETGMPKERFSAKCLPNSPCSLEIQATKLEDSAVYFCASSQLAHNEQFFGPGTRLTVL.

The chain uses TRBV6-5 and TRBJ2-5; D is uncertain. This CDR3 is 13 amino acids long. In germline, CDR1 is MNHEY, CDR2 SVGAGI. Trimming took 7 bases from V and 2 from J, leaving 11 bases between them. The CDR3 DNA reads TGTGCCAGCATTCGGTCCCTACAAGAGACCCAGTACTTC. It specifies CASIRSLQETQYF.

The chain links TRBV24-1 to TRBJ2-3; possibly TRBD2 for D (7 bases). V was trimmed by 9 bases and J by 3 bases, leaving 15 bases between them. From germline, CDR1 is KGHDR and CDR2 SFDVKD. CDR3 length: 14 amino acids. The CDR3 DNA reads TGTGCCACCTCCCGGGGGGCGAGGACAGATACGCAGTATTTT. It translates to CATSRGARTDTQYF.

The CDR3, as DNA: TGTGCCAGCGGACAGATTAATGAAAAACTGTTTTTT. This gives the protein CASGQINEKLFF. J is TRBJ1-4 and V is TRBV2; TRBD1 is a possible D gene (6 bases). Germline V CDR1 and CDR2: SNHLY, FYNNEI. V lost 8 bases to trimming and J lost 4 bases, with 8 bases between them. The CDR3 sequence is 12 residues long.

The chain recombines TRBV7-2 with TRBJ2-1, with D unclear. CDR3 size: 17 residues. The germline V gene has CDR1 SGHTA and CDR2 FQGNSA. V was trimmed by 5 bases and J by 1 base, leaving 18 bases between them. CDR3 nucleotide sequence: TGTGCCAGCAGCCACCGATCCCCCCTAGTTTCCTACAATGAGCAGTTCTTC. Translating gives CASSHRSPLVSYNEQFF.

CDR3 sequence reads: CASSLESRGLEAFF. In DNA form, the CDR3 reads TGTGCCAGCAGCTTAGAGAGCAGGGGCTTGGAAGCTTTCTTT. This chain links TRBV11-2 with TRBJ1-1; D may be TRBD1 (6 bases). Trimming pared 0 bases from V and 8 bases from J, leaving 13 bases between. The length of the CDR3 is 14 residues. CDR1 is SGHAT and CDR2 is FQNNGV in the germline V gene.

The V gene is TRBV28, the J gene TRBJ1-2; D may be TRBD1 (6 bases). CDR3 length equals 15 residues. CDR1 and CDR2 from the germline V gene are MDHEN and SYDVKM. V was clipped by 3 bases and J by 2 bases, with 13 bases between them. In DNA form, the CDR3 reads TGTGCCAGCAGTTTGCCAACAACAGGGAACTATGGCTACACCTTC. Protein sequence: CASSLPTTGNYGYTF.

The J gene is TRBJ1-1, the V gene TRBV10-1; D possibly corresponds to TRBD1 (5 bases). Deletions cut 0 bases from V and 1 base from J, with 9 bases between. The CDR3 loop spans 15 amino acids. Looked up from germline, CDR1 is WNHNN and CDR2 is SYGVQD (reference sequence). As DNA, the CDR3 is TGCGCCAGCAGTGAGTCTTTAACAGGGAACACTGAAGCTTTCTTT. Translating gives CASSESLTGNTEAFF.

The J gene is TRBJ2-1, the V gene TRBV9; D remains unclear. The V and J ends lost 1 base and 2 bases respectively, with 4 bases between them. This CDR3 has 13 amino acids. Per germline, CDR1 SGDLS and CDR2 YYNGEE. The CDR3: CASSVSTYNEQFF. The CDR3 nucleotides read TGTGCCAGCAGCGTAAGCACCTACAATGAGCAGTTCTTC.

The chain recombines TRBV6-5 with TRBJ1-1; a possible D gene is TRBD1 (5 bases). Germline lookup yields CDR1 MNHEY and CDR2 SVGAGI. CDR3 size: 16 residues. Trimming left V 0 bases short and J 1 base short, with 12 bases between. CDR3 nucleotide sequence: TGTGCCAGCAGTTACTCCCGGAAGGGGAGGAACACTGAAGCTTTCTTT. This gives the protein CASSYSRKGRNTEAFF.

A note on this clone: Other DNA sequences in this specimen translate into the identical CDR3. The chain combines TRBV7-6 with TRBJ1-4; TRBD1 agrees at 10 bases. Losses at the gene ends were 5 bases for V and 5 bases for J; bases not matched to a gene: 2. Germline V gives CDR1 SGHVS, CDR2 FNYEAQ. CDR3 length equals 14 residues. The CDR3 DNA reads as TGTGCCAGCAGCCTGGGACAGGGGAATGAAAAACTGTTTTTT. It yields the protein CASSLGQGNEKLFF. Complete variable domain (other parts from reference TRBV7-6 and TRBJ1-4): GAGVSQSPRYKVTKRGQDVALRCDPISGHVSLYWYRQALGQGPEFLTYFNYEAQQDKSGLPNDRFSAERPEGSISTLTIQRTEQRDSAMYRCASSLGQGNEKLFFGSGTQLSVL.

The V call is TRBV4-1, the J call TRBJ1-5; D not certain. The CDR3 is 16 residues long. CDR1 and CDR2 (germline): MGHRA, YSYEKL. V was clipped by 5 bases and J by 8 bases, with 22 bases between them. The CDR3 coding sequence is TGCGCCAGCAGCAGTCATTATTCCCGCCGCGGGGAGCCCCAGCATTTT. Translating gives CASSSHYSRRGEPQHF.

The chain combines TRBV29-1 with TRBJ2-3; TRBD2 is a possible D gene (6 bases). CDR3 length: 12 residues. Germline V gene sequence: CDR1 SQVTM, CDR2 ANQGSEA. The V end lost 3 bases, the J end lost 6 bases, and 10 bases lay between the germline ends. The CDR3 DNA sequence: TGCAGCGTTGATCGCGGGGCGGATACGCAGTATTTT. Protein sequence: CSVDRGADTQYF.

The chain joins TRBV6-5 to TRBJ1-1; the D gene is possibly TRBD1 (5 bases). CDR3 length: 14 residues. V lost 7 bases, J lost 1 base, and 13 bases lay in between. Germline CDR1 and CDR2: MNHEY and SVGAGI. The CDR3 loop is CASTRGVANTEAFF. In DNA form, the CDR3 reads TGTGCCAGCACCAGAGGGGTAGCGAACACTGAAGCTTTCTTT.

The chain is built from TRBV27 and TRBJ1-2; TRBD1 is a possible D gene (6 bases). CDR1 and CDR2 from the germline V gene are MNHEY and SMNVEV (reference sequence). The V end was cut by 5 bases, the J end by 8 bases, with 15 bases between. This CDR3 comprises 13 residues. CDR3 nucleotides: TGTGCCAGCAGTCAACAGGGATTGAGAGGCTACACCTTC. It yields the protein CASSQQGLRGYTF.

J is TRBJ1-2 and V is TRBV3-1 (or the pseudogene TRBV3-2); the D is unclear. Looked up from germline, CDR1 is LGHDT and CDR2 is YNNKEL (reference sequence). CDR3 length: 14 amino acids. Trimming removed 0 bases at V and 6 bases at J, with 11 bases between. The CDR3 spells CASSQEGGPHGYTF. The CDR3 nucleotides read TGTGCCAGCAGCCAAGAGGGAGGGCCTCATGGCTACACCTTC.

The chain links TRBV6-6 to TRBJ2-7; 10 positions match TRBD2. The CDR3 runs to 15 residues. In germline, CDR1 is MNHNY, CDR2 SVGAGI (reference sequence). V was pared by 7 bases and J by 2 bases, with 8 bases of the junction left unmatched. The CDR3 DNA reads TGTGCCAGCATAATCGGGACTAGCGAGACCTACGAGCAGTACTTC. Translating it yields CASIIGTSETYEQYF.

This clone came up once. The chain couples TRBV4-3 to TRBJ2-4, with 7 bases aligning to TRBD2. The CDR3 is 14 residues long. J gave up 12 bases and V 1 base, and 9 bases lay outside the gene matches. The germline gives CDR1 LGHNA, CDR2 YSLEER. CDR3 sequence reads: CASSQGRETPRQYF. The CDR3 region has the DNA TGCGCCAGCAGCCAAGGGCGGGAGACCCCGCGTCAGTACTTC.

The chain is built from TRBV4-1 and TRBJ2-1; no definite D call. The germline gives CDR1 MGHRA, CDR2 YSYEKL. Deletions cut 0 bases from V and 10 bases from J, with 13 bases between. This CDR3 contains 14 residues. The CDR3 region has the DNA TGCGCCAGCAGCCAAGATCTTGGGATGGGGGAGCAGTTCTTC. Encoded protein: CASSQDLGMGEQFF.

The J gene is TRBJ2-1, the V gene TRBV5-6; D unresolved. The CDR3 consists of 16 residues. V shed 4 bases and J shed 10 bases, with 24 bases lying between them. Germline V gives CDR1 SGHDT, CDR2 YYEEEE. Here the CDR3 DNA reads TGTGCCAGCAGCCGGTATGCCTTAGGACCCCCCTGGGAGCAGTTCTTC. It specifies CASSRYALGPPWEQFF.

The chain joins TRBV5-1 to TRBJ2-5; 10 bases are shared with TRBD2. The junction had 10 bases not matched to a gene; V was cut back by 4 bases and J by 4 bases. From germline, CDR1 is SGHRS and CDR2 YFSETQ. The CDR3 runs to 16 residues. In nucleotides, the CDR3 is TGCGCCAGCAGCCTAAGATTAGCGGGAGGAGGAGAGACCCAGTACTTC. It translates to CASSLRLAGGGETQYF.

J is TRBJ1-6 and V is TRBV30; 10 nucleotides match TRBD1. The CDR3 runs 15 residues. Trimming took 8 bases from V and 10 from J; bases not matched to a gene: 14. The germline CDR1 and CDR2 sequences are GTSNPN and SVGIG (reference sequence). Here the CDR3 reads CAGTFRQGAWSPLHF. The CDR3 DNA is TGTGCCGGCACCTTCCGACAGGGGGCTTGGTCACCCCTCCACTTT.

This chain joins TRBV5-1 and TRBJ2-7, with D unresolved. This CDR3 contains 13 residues. Germline V CDR1 and CDR2: SGHRS, YFSETQ. Trimming pared 0 bases from V and 7 bases from J, leaving 11 bases between. CDR3 coding DNA: TGCGCCAGCAGCTTGGGGCTGCTGGAGGAGCAGTACTTC. Translating it yields CASSLGLLEEQYF. Based on the CDR3 plus reference TRBV5-1 and TRBJ2-7, the full variable domain is KAGVTQTPRYLIKTRGQQVTLSCSPISGHRSVSWYQQTPGQGLQFLFEYFSETQRNKGNFPGRFSGRQFSNSRSEMNVSTLELGDSALYLCASSLGLLEEQYFGPGTRLTVT.

CDR3 nucleotide sequence: TGTGCCAGCAGTTCCCGCCCGGGACAGGGCCACAATGAGCAGTTCTTC. Its translation is CASSSRPGQGHNEQFF. The V gene is TRBV6-6, the J gene TRBJ2-1; 9 bases align to TRBD1. The length of the CDR3 is 16 residues. After removal of 4 bases from V and 5 bases from J, the junction contained 9 bases not matched to a gene. Germline values: CDR1 MNHNY, CDR2 SVGAGI (reference sequence).

This clone has just a few counts. The chain has TRBV6-1 and TRBJ2-7, with 7 bases fitting TRBD2. CDR1 and CDR2 from the germline V gene are MNHNS and SASEGT. This CDR3 contains 15 residues. J lost 2 bases, V lost 0 bases, and 4 bases had no gene match. The CDR3 DNA reads TGTGCCAGCAGTGAAGCGCTTCTAGCGGCCTACGAGCAGTACTTC. Its protein product is CASSEALLAAYEQYF.

CDR3 bases: TGTGCCAGCAGTTACTCTAGCGGGAGCACAGATACGCAGTATTTT. Residues: CASSYSSGSTDTQYF. V is TRBV6-5 and J is TRBJ2-3; 7 bases are shared with TRBD2. The germline V gene has CDR1 MNHEY and CDR2 SVGAGI. The CDR3 has 15 amino acids. Trimming cost V 0 bases and J 0 bases; bases outside gene matches: 0.

J is TRBJ2-7 and V is TRBV24-1; 11 nucleotides match TRBD2. The CDR3 length is 16 residues. Germline CDR1 reads KGHDR; CDR2 reads SFDVKD. V lost 4 bases, J lost 4 bases, and 8 bases stayed unmatched. The CDR3 spells CATSDSSSSGRYEQYF. The CDR3 region has the DNA TGTGCCACCAGTGACTCCTCTTCTAGCGGGAGGTACGAGCAGTACTTC.

The rearrangement joins TRBV7-9 to TRBJ1-1; possible D gene TRBD1, 6 bases. Germline loops: CDR1 SEHNR, CDR2 FQNEAQ (reference sequence). The CDR3 is 13 residues long. With 8 bases removed from V and 5 bases from J, the gap between germline ends came to 15 bases. The CDR3 is CASWGGTGTEAFF. CDR3 nucleotide sequence: TGTGCCAGCTGGGGGGGTACAGGGACTGAAGCTTTCTTT.